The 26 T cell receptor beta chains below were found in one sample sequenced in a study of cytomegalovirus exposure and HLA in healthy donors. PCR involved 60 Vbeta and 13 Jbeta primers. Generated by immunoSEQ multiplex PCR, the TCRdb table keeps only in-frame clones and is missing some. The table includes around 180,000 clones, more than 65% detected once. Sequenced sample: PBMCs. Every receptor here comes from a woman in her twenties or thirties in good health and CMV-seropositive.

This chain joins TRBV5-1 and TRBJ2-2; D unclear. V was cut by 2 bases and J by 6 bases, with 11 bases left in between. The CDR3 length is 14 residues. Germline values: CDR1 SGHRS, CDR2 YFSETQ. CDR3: CASSFSQVSGELFF. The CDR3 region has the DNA TGCGCCAGCAGCTTCTCTCAGGTGTCCGGGGAGCTGTTTTTT.

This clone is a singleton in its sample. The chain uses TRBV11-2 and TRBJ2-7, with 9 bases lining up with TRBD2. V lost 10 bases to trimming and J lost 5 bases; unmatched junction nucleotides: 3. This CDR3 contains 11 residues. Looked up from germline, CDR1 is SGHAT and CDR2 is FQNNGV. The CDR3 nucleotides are TGTGCCACTAGCGGGATCCACGAGCAGTACTTC. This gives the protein CATSGIHEQYF. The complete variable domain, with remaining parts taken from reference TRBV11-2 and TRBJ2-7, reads EAGVAQSPRYKIIEKRQSVAFWCNPISGHATLYWYQQILGQGPKLLIQFQNNGVVDDSQLPKDRFSAERLKGVDSTLKIQPAKLEDSAVYLCATSGIHEQYFGPGTRLTVT.

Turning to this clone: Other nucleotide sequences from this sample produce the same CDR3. In DNA form, the CDR3 reads TGCAGCGTCACTTTCACAGATACGCAGTATTTT. It specifies CSVTFTDTQYF. The chain links TRBV29-1 to TRBJ2-3; D is uncertain. Trimming pared 6 bases from V and 2 bases from J, leaving 6 bases between. There are 11 residues in the CDR3. The germline gives CDR1 SQVTM, CDR2 ANQGSEA.

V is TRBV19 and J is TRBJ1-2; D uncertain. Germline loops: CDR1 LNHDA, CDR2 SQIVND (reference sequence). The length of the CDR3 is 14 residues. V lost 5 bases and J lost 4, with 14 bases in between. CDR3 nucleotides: TGTGCCAGTAGTCAAGGAGGGTTTGGCTATGGCTACACCTTC. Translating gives CASSQGGFGYGYTF.

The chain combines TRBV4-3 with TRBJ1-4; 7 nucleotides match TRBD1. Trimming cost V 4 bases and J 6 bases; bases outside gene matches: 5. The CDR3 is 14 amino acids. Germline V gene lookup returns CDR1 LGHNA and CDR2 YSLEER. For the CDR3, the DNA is TGCGCCAGCAGCCCCGGGACAGTATATGAAAAACTGTTTTTT. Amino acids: CASSPGTVYEKLFF.

The CDR3 sequence is CASSLEGGVSYEQYF. The CDR3 DNA sequence: TGTGCCAGCAGCCTGGAAGGGGGAGTCTCCTACGAGCAGTACTTC. This chain links TRBV7-9 with TRBJ2-7, with a weak D call TRBD1 (6 bases). Trimming removed 5 bases at V and 0 bases at J, with 14 bases between. Germline loops: CDR1 SEHNR, CDR2 FQNEAQ (reference sequence). The CDR3 sequence is 15 residues long.

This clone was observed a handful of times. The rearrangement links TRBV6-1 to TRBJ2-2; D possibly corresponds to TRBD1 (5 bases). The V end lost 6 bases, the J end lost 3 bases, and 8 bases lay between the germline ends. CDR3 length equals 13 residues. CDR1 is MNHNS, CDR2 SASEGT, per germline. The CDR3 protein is CASRLRDTGELFF. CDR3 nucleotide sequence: TGTGCCAGCAGACTCAGGGACACCGGGGAGCTGTTTTTT.

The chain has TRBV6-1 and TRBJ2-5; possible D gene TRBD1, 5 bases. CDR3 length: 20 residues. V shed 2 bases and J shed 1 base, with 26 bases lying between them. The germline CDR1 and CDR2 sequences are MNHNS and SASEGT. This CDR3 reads CASSELIRITGYGIQETQYF. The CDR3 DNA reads TGTGCCAGCAGTGAATTGATCCGGATAACAGGATACGGAATCCAAGAGACCCAGTACTTC.

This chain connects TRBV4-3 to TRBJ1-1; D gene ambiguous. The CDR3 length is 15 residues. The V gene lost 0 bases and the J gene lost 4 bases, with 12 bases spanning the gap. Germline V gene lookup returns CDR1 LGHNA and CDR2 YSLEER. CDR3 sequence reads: CASSQDSSGATEAFF. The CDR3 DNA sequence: TGCGCCAGCAGCCAAGATTCTTCCGGTGCCACTGAAGCTTTCTTT.

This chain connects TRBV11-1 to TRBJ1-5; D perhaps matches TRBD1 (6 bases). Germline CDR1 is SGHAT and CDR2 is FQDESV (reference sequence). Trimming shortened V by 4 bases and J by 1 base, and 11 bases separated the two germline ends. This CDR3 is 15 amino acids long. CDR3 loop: CASSSNTGSNQPQHF. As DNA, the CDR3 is TGTGCCAGCAGCTCCAACACAGGGAGCAATCAGCCCCAGCATTTT.

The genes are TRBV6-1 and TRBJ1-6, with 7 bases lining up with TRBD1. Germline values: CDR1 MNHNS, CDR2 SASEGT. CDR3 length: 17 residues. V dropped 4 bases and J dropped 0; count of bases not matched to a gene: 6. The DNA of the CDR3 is TGTGCCAGCAGTGCCGGCGACAGGGACTCCTATAATTCACCCCTCCACTTT. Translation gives CASSAGDRDSYNSPLHF.

CDR3 sequence (DNA): TGTGCCAGCAGCGTAGGTCTAGGAGGGGGCGTCTTTGGCTACACCTTC. As protein: CASSVGLGGGVFGYTF. The rearrangement links TRBV9 to TRBJ1-2; 7 bases agree with TRBD1. V gave up 0 bases and J gave up 7 bases; unmatched junction bases: 12. Germline assignment: CDR1 SGDLS and CDR2 YYNGEE. The CDR3 totals 16 residues.

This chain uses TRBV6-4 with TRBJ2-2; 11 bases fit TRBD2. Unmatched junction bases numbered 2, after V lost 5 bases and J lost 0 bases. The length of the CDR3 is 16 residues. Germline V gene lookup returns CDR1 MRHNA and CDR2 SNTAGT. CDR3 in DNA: TGTGCCAGCAGTTTACTAGCGGGGGCGAACACCGGGGAGCTGTTTTTT. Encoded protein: CASSLLAGANTGELFF.

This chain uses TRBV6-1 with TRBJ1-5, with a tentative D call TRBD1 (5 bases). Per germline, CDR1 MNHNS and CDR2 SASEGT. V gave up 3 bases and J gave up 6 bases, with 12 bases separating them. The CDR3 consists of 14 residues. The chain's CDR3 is CASSEGGYAQPQHF. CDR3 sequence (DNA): TGTGCCAGCAGTGAGGGGGGTTATGCTCAGCCCCAGCATTTT.

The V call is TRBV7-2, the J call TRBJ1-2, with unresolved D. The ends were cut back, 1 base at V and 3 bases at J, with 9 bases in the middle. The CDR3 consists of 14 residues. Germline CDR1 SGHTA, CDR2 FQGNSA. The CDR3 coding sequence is TGTGCCAGCAGCTTAGTCCAGGTGGACTATGGCTACACCTTC. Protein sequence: CASSLVQVDYGYTF.

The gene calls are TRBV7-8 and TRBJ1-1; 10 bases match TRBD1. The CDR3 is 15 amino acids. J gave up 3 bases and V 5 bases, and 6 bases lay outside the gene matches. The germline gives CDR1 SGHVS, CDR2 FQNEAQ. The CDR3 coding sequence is TGTGCCAGCAGCGACTGGACAGGGGGTGACACTGAAGCTTTCTTT. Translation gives CASSDWTGGDTEAFF. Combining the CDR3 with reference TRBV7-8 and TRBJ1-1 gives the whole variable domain GAGVSQSPRYKVAKRGQDVALRCDPISGHVSLFWYQQALGQGPEFLTYFQNEAQLDKSGLPSDRFFAERPEGSVSTLKIQRTQQEDSAVYLCASSDWTGGDTEAFFGQGTRLTVV.

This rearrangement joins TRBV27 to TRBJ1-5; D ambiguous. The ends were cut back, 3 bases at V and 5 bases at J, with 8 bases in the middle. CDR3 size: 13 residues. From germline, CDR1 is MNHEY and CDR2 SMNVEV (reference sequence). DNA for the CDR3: TGTGCCAGCAGTTTGTGGGGAGATCAGCCCCAGCATTTT. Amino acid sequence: CASSLWGDQPQHF.

In nucleotides, the CDR3 is TGTGCCAGCAGTTACGTTAGAATCGGCGGGGAGCTGTTTTTT. The encoded protein is CASSYVRIGGELFF. This sequence joins TRBV6-6 and TRBJ2-2; D is ambiguous. The germline V gene encodes CDR1 MNHNY and CDR2 SVGAGI (reference sequence). This CDR3 has 14 amino acids. Between the trimmed V and J ends, which lost 2 bases and 7 bases, there was a span of 11 bases.

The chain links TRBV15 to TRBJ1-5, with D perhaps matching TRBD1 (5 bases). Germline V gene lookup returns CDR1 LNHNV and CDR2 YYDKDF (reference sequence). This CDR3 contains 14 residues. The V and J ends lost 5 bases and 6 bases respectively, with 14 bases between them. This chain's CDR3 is CATSGTGRSQPQHF. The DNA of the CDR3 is TGTGCCACCAGCGGAACAGGTCGCAGTCAGCCCCAGCATTTT.

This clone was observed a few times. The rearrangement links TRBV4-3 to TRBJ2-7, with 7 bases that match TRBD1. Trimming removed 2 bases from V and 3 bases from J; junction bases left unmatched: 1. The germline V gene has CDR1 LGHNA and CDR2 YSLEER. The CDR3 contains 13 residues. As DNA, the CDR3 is TGCGCCAGCAGCCAATACAGGGGCTACGAGCAGTACTTC. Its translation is CASSQYRGYEQYF.

CDR3 protein: CASSARNTGELFF. CDR3 nucleotides: TGCGCCAGCAGCGCTAGAAACACCGGGGAGCTGTTTTTT. The chain carries TRBV5-1 and TRBJ2-2; D gene ambiguous. Germline CDR1 and CDR2: SGHRS and YFSETQ. The CDR3 runs 13 residues. The germline V and J ends were trimmed by 4 bases and 2 bases, with 6 bases remaining between them. The full variable domain, rest sourced from reference TRBV5-1 and TRBJ2-2, is KAGVTQTPRYLIKTRGQQVTLSCSPISGHRSVSWYQQTPGQGLQFLFEYFSETQRNKGNFPGRFSGRQFSNSRSEMNVSTLELGDSALYLCASSARNTGELFFGEGSRLTVL.

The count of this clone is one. The CDR3 coding sequence is TGTGCCAGCAGGTCACTAGGTGGGGTTCACGGTGAGCAGTTCTTC. Amino acid sequence: CASRSLGGVHGEQFF. This sequence joins TRBV6-5 and TRBJ2-1, with D maybe TRBD2 (5 bases). V was clipped by 6 bases and J by 9 bases, with 21 bases between them. This CDR3 is 15 amino acids long. Germline lookup yields CDR1 MNHEY and CDR2 SVGAGI.

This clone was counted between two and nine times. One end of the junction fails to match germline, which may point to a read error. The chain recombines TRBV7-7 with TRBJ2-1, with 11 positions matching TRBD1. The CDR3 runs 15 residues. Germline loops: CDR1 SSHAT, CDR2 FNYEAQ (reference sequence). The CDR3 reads CASSQGQGVGNEQFF. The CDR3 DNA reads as TGTGCTAGCAGCCAGGGACAGGGGGTTGGAAATGAGCAGTTCTTC.

The CDR3 protein is CASSAGYEQYF. CDR3 coding DNA: TGTGCCAGCAGTGCAGGCTACGAGCAGTACTTC. The chain has TRBV27 and TRBJ2-7; D is unresolved. V lost 5 bases and J 3 bases, leaving 5 bases between the germline ends. CDR1 is MNHEY, CDR2 SMNVEV, per germline (reference sequence). There are 11 residues in the CDR3.

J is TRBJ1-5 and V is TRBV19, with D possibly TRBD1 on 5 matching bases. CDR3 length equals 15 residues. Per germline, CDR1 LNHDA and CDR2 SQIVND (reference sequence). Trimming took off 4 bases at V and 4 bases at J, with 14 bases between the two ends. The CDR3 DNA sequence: TGTGCCAGTAGTAGTCCTCTGGGGGGGAATCAGCCCCAGCATTTT. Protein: CASSSPLGGNQPQHF.

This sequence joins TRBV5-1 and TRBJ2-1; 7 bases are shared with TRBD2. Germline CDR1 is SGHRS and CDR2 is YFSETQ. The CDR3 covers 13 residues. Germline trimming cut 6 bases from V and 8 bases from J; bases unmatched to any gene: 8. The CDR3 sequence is CASKVLAKDEQFF. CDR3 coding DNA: TGCGCCAGCAAGGTACTAGCGAAAGATGAGCAGTTCTTC.